The text below deals with one T cell receptor beta chain. V was clipped by 2 bases and J by 0 bases, with 13 bases between them. The CDR3 contains 16 residues. The V gene's germline CDR1 is MNHNS and CDR2 SASEGT. This entry belongs to a study of shared clonotypes between healthy human individuals. Study in general: Participating donors consisted of two women and three men aged 18 to 49.

The unsorted samples had tens of millions of PBMCs used for genomic DNA. Only in-frame clones appear in the TCRdb table, and some are missing; sequencing was by immunoSEQ multiplex PCR. The sample holds about 490,000 clones, 75% to 85% seen once. This chain links TRBV6-1 with TRBJ1-1; D is perhaps TRBD1 (6 bases). The receptor's source is a woman aged 40-49 years in good health. Some clones in this sample may be carry-over from other donors' samples. Sequenced: PBMCs. DNA of the CDR3: TGTGCCAGCAGTGAAAAGACAGGATTCATGAACACTGAAGCTTTCTTT. Residues: CASSEKTGFMNTEAFF.